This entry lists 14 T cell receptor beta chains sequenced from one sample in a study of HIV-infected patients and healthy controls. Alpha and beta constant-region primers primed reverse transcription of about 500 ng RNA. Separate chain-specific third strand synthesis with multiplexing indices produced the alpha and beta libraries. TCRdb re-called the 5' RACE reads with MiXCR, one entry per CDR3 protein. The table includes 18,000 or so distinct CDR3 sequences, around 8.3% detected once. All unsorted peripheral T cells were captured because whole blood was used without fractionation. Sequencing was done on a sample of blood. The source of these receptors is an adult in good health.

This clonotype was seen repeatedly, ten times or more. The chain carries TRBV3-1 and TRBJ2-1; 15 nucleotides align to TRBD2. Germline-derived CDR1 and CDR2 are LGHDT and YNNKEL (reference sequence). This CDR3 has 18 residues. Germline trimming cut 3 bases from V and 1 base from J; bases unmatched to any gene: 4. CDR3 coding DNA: TGTGCCAGCAGCCATTCTGGACTAGCGGGAGGGTCCTACAATGAGCAGTTCTTC. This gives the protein CASSHSGLAGGSYNEQFF.

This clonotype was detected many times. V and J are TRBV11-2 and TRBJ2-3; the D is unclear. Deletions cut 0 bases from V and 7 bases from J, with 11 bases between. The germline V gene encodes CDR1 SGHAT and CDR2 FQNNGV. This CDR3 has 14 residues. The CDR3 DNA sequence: TGTGCCAGCAGCTTAGACCGGACCGCCAATACGCAGTATTTT. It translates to CASSLDRTANTQYF.

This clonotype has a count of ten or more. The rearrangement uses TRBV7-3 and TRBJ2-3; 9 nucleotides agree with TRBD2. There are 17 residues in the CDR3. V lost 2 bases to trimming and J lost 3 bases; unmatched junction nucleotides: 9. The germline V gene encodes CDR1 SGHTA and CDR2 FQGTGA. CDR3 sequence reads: CASSLAGGRVHTDTQYF. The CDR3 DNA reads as TGTGCCAGCAGCTTAGCCGGCGGGAGGGTGCATACAGATACGCAGTATTTT.

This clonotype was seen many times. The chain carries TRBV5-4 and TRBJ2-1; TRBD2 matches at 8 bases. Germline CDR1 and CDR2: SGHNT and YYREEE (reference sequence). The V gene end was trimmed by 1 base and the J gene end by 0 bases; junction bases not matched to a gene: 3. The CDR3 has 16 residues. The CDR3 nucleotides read TGTGCCAGCAGCTTGTGGACTAGCTACTCCTACAATGAGCAGTTCTTC. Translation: CASSLWTSYSYNEQFF.

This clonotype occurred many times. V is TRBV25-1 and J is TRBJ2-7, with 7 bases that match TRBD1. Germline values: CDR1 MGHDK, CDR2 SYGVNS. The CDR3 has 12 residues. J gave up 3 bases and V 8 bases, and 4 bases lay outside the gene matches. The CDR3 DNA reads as TGTGCCAGCGGTTACAGGGGCTACGAGCAGTACTTC. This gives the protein CASGYRGYEQYF.

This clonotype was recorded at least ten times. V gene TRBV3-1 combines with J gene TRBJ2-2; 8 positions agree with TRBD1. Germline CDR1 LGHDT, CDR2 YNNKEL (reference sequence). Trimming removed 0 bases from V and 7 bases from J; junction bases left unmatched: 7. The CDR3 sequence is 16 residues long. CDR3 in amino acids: CASSQDGGQGIGELFF. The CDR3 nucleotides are TGTGCCAGCAGCCAAGATGGAGGACAGGGTATCGGGGAGCTGTTTTTT. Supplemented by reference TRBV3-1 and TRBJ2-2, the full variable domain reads DTAVSQTPKYLVTQMGNDKSIKCEQNLGHDTMYWYKQDSKKFLKIMFSYNNKELIINETVPNRFSPKSPDKAHLNLHINSLELGDSAVYFCASSQDGGQGIGELFFGEGSRLTVL.

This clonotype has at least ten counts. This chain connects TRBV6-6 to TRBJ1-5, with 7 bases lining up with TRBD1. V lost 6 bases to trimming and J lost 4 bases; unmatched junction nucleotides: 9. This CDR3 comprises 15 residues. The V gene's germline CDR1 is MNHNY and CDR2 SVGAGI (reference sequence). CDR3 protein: CASSPPGTANQPQHF. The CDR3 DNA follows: TGTGCCAGCAGCCCTCCGGGGACAGCGAATCAGCCCCAGCATTTT.

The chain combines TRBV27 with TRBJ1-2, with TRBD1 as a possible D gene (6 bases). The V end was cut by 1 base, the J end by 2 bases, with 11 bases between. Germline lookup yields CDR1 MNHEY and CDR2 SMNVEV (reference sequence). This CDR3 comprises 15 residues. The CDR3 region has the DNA TGTGCCAGCAGTTTATTCGCAGGGGCCAACTATGGCTACACCTTC. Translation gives CASSLFAGANYGYTF.

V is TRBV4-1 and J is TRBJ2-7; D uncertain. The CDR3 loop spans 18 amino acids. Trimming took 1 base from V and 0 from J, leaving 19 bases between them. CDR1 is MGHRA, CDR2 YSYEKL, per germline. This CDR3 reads CASSQGIGLSGVSYEQYF. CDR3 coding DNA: TGCGCCAGCAGCCAAGGGATAGGGCTAAGTGGGGTCTCCTACGAGCAGTACTTC.

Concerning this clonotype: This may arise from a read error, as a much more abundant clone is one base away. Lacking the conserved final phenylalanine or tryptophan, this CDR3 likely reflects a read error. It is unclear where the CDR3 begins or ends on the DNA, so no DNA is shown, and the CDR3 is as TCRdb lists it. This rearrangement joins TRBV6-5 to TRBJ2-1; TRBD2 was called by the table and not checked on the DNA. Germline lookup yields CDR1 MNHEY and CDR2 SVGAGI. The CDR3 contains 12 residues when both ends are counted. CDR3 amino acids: CASRGTSGSLFL.

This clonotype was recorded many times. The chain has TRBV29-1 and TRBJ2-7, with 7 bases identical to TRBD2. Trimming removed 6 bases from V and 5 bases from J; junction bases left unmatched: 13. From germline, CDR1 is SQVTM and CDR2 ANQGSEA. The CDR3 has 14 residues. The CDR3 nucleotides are TGCAGCGTCTCCACGGGCGGGAGAGTAAACGAGCAGTACTTC. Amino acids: CSVSTGGRVNEQYF.

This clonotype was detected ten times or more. DNA for the CDR3: TGTGCCAGCAGCCCGAAGCCGGGACTAGCGGGACTTGGGACCGGGGAGCTGTTTTTT. Its protein product is CASSPKPGLAGLGTGELFF. The chain is built from TRBV7-3 and TRBJ2-2; 13 nucleotides line up with TRBD2. The V gene's germline CDR1 is SGHTA and CDR2 FQGTGA. Trimming took 5 bases from V and 5 from J; bases not matched to a gene: 14. This CDR3 is 19 amino acids long. Based on the CDR3 plus reference TRBV7-3 and TRBJ2-2, the full variable domain is GAGVSQTPSNKVTEKGKYVELRCDPISGHTALYWYRQSLGQGPEFLIYFQGTGAADDSGLPNDRFFAVRPEGSVSTLKIQRTERGDSAVYLCASSPKPGLAGLGTGELFFGEGSRLTVL.

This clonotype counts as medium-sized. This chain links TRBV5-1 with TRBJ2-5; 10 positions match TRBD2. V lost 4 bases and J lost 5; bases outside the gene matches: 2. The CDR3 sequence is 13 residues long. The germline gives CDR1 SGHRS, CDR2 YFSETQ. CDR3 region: CASSTSGKETQYF. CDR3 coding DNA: TGCGCCAGCAGCACTAGCGGGAAGGAGACCCAGTACTTC.

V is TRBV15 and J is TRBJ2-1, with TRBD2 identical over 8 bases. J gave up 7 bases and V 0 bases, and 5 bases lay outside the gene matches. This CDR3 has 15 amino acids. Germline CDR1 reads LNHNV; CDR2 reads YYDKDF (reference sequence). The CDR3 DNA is TGTGCCACCAGCAGAGATCTACTAGCGGAGAATGAGCAGTTCTTC. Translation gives CATSRDLLAENEQFF.